This TCR beta chain was sequenced during a study of vaccination effects on CD4 cells after COVID-19. The data were produced by immunoSEQ multiplex PCR, yet TCRdb's version contains in-frame clones alone and is incomplete. The sample has tens of thousands of clones; around 78% are singletons. Germline V gene sequence: CDR1 SGDLS, CDR2 YYNGEE. Trimming cost V 4 bases and J 0 bases, with 8 bases left between them. CDR3 size: 14 residues. Expansion of antigen-specific CD4+ T cells with viral peptide pools was carried out by the ViraFEST assay before sequencing. Researchers isolated CD4+ T cells once less than twelve days of culture had elapsed. People in the vaccine group had not been infected with SARS-CoV-2 before, and their nucleocapsid antibodies were negative. Whole-study findings and limits: The study found marked clonal contraction of infection- and vaccine-induced clones late after vaccination.

Worth noting for this clone: Its antigen remains unidentified.

The starting material was CD4+ T cells from PBMCs cultured with SARS-CoV-2 spike peptides, obtained before COVID-19 vaccination. The chain carries TRBV9 and TRBJ2-1; D is unresolved. The source is a human donor who received a COVID-19 vaccine. The chain's CDR3 is CASSPQVSYNEQFF. In nucleotides, the CDR3 is TGTGCCAGCAGCCCGCAGGTCTCCTACAATGAGCAGTTCTTC.